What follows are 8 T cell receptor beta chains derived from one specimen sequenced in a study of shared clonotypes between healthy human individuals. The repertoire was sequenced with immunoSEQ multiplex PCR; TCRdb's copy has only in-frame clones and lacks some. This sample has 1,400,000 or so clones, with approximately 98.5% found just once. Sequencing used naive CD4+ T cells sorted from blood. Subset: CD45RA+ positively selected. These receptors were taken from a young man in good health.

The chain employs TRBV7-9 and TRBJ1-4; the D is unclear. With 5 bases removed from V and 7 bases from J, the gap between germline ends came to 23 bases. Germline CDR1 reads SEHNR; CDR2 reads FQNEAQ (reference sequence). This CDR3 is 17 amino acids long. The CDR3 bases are TGTGCCAGCAGCGGGCGCCCAGGCGTTGCGGAAGGTGAAAAACTGTTTTTT. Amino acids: CASSGRPGVAEGEKLFF.

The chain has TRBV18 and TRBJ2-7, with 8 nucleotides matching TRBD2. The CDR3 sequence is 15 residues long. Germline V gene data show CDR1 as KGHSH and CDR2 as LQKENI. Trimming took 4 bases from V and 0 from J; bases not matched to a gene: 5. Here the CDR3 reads CASSQTSESSYEQYF. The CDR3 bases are TGTGCCAGCTCACAGACTAGCGAGAGCTCCTACGAGCAGTACTTC.

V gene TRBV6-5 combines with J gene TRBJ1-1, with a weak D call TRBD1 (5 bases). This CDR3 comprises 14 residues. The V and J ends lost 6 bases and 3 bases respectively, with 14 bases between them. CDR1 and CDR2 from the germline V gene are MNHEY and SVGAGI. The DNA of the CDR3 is TGTGCCAGCAGAAATGACAGACCATACACTGAAGCTTTCTTT. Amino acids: CASRNDRPYTEAFF.

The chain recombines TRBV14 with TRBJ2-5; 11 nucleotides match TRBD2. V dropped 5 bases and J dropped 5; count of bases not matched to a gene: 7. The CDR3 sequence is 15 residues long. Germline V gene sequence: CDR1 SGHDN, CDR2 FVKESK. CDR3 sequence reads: CASSIAGGPEETQYF. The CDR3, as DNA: TGTGCCAGCAGCATAGCGGGAGGGCCGGAGGAGACCCAGTACTTC. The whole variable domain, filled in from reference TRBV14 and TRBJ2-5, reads EAGVTQFPSHSVIEKGQTVTLRCDPISGHDNLYWYRRVMGKEIKFLLHFVKESKQDESGMPNNRFLAERTGGTYSTLKVQPAELEDSGVYFCASSIAGGPEETQYFGPGTRLLVL.

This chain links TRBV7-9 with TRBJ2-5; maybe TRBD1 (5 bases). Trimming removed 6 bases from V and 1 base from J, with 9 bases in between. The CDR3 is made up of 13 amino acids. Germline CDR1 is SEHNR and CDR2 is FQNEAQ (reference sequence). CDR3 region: CASSSTGQETQYF. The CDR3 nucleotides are TGTGCCAGCAGTTCTACAGGCCAAGAGACCCAGTACTTC.

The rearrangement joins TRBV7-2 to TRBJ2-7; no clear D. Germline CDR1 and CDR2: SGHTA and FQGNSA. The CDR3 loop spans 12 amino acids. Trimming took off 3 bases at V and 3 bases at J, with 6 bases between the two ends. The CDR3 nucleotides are TGTGCCAGCAGCTTCGCTGGCTACGAGCAGTACTTC. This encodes CASSFAGYEQYF.

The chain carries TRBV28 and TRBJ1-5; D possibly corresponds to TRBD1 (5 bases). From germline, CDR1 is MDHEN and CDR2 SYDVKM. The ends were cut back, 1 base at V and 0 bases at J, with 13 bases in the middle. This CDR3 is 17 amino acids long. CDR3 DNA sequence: TGTGCCAGCAGTTTATTTGGTCCGGGGGATAGCAATCAGCCCCAGCATTTT. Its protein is CASSLFGPGDSNQPQHF.

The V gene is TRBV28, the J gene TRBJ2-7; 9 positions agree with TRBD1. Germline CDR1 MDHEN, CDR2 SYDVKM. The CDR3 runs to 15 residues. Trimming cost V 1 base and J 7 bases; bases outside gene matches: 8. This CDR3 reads CASSLYPGTGWEQYF. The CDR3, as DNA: TGTGCCAGCAGTTTATACCCGGGGACAGGGTGGGAGCAGTACTTC.